This T cell receptor (beta chain) stems from a study of blood T cell repertoires in COVID-19. What the recovered Cohort 3 donors had was two negative PCRs, clearance, or symptom resolution. Sequencing was performed with immunoSEQ multiplex PCR; in TCRdb, only in-frame clones are kept and a portion is missing. The sample lists 350,000 to 450,000 clones, around 92% occurring once. The CDR3 sequence is 16 residues long. In germline, CDR1 is LGHDT, CDR2 YNNKEL (reference sequence). V lost 6 bases to trimming and J lost 2 bases, with 20 bases between them. Source material: PBMCs or T cells enriched from blood (not recorded which). The receptor was derived from a woman aged 30 to 39 who had recovered from COVID-19. The chain couples TRBV3-1 (or the pseudogene TRBV3-2) to TRBJ2-7; D perhaps matches TRBD1 (5 bases). The CDR3 region is CASRGPGRGSTYEQYF. The CDR3 DNA reads TGTGCCAGCAGAGGCCCCGGTAGGGGCTCGACCTACGAGCAGTACTTC.